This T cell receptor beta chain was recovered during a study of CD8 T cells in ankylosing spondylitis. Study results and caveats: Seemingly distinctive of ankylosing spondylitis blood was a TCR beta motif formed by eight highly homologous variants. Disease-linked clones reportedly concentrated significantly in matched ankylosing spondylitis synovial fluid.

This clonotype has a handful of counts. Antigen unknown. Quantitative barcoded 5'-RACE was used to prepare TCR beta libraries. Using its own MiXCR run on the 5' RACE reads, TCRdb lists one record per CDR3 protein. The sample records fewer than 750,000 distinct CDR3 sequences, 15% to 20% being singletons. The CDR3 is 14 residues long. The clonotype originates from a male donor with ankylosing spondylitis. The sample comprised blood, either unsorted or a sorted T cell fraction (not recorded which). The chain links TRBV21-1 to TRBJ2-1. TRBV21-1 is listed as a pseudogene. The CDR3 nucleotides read TGTGCCAGCAGTACGGCAGAATCCTACAATGAGCAGTTCTTC. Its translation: CASSTAESYNEQFF.